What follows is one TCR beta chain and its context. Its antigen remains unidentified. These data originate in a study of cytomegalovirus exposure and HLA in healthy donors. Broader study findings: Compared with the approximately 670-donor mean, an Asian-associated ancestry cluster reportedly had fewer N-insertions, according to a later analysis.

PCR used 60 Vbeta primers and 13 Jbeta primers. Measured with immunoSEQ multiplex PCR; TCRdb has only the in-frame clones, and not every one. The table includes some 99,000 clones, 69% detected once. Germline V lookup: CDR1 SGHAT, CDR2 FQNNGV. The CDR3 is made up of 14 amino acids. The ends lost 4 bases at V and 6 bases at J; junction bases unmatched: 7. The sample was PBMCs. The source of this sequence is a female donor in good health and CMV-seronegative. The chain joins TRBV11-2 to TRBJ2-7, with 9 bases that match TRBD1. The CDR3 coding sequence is TGTGCCAGCAGCTGGGCGGGACAGGGAGGCGAGCAGTACTTC. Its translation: CASSWAGQGGEQYF.